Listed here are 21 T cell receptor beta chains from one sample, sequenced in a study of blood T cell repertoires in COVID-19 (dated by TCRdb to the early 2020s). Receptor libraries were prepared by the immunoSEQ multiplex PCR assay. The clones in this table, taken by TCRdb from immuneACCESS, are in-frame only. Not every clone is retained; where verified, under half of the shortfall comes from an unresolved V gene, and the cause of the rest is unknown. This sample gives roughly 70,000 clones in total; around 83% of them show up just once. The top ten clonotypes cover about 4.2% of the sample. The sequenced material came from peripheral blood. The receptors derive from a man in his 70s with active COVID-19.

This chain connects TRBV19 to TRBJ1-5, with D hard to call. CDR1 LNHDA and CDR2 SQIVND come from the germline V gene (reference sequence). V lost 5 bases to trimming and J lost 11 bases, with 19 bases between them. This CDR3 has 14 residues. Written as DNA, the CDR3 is TGTGCCAGTAGTCTCCGTCCGGTCCAAACAGCCCAGCATTTT. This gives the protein CASSLRPVQTAQHF.

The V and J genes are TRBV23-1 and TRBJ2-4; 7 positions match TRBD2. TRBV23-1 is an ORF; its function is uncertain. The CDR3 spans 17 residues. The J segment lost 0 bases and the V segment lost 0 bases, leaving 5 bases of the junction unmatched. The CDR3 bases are TGCGCCAGCAGTCAATCGATGGGGGGGGAAGCCAAAAACATTCAGTACTTC. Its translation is CASSQSMGGEAKNIQYF.

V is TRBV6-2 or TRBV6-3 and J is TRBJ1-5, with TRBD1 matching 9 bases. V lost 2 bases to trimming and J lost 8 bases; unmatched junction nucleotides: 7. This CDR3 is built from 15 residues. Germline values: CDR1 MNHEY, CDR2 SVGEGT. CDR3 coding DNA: TGTGCCAGCAGTTACACCACAGGGGGCGGGGAGCCCCAGCATTTT. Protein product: CASSYTTGGGEPQHF.

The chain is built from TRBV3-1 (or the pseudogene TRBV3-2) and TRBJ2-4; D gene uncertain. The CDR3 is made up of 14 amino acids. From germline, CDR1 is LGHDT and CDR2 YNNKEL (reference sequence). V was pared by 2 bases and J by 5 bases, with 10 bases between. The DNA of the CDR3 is TGTGCCAGCAGCCAACTAGTGGCGGAAAACATTCAGTACTTC. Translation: CASSQLVAENIQYF.

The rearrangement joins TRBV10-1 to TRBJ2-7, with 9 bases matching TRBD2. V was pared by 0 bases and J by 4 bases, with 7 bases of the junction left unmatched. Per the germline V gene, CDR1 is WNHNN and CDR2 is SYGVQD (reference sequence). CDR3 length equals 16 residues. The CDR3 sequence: CASSESGGRALYEQYF. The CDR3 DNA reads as TGCGCCAGCAGTGAGTCGGGCGGGAGGGCCCTTTACGAGCAGTACTTC.

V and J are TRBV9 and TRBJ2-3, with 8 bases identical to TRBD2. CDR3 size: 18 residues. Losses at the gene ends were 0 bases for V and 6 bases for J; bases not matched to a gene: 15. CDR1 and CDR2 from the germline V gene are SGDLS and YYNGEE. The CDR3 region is CASSVGSSGGPVRDTQYF. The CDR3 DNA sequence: TGTGCCAGCAGCGTAGGGTCTTCGGGGGGGCCGGTCCGGGATACGCAGTATTTT.

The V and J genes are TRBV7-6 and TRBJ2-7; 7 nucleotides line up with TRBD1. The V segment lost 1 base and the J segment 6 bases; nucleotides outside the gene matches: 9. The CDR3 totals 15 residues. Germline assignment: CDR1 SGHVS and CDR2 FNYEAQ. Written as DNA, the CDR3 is TGTGCCAGCAGCTTAGGGACAGGTAAAGGGAGCGAGCAGTACTTC. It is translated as CASSLGTGKGSEQYF.

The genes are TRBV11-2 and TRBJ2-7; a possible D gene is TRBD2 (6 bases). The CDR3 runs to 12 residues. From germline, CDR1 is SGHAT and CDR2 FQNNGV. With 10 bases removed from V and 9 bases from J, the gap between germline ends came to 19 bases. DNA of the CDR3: TGTGCCACCCCCCGGGACTCCGGGGGGCAGTACTTC. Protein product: CATPRDSGGQYF.

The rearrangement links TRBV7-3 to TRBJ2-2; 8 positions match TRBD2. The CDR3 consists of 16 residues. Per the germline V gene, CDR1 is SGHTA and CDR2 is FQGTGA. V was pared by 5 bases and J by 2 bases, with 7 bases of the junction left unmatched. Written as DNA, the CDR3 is TGTGCCAGCAGCCCCCGGGGGGGGGCCAACACCGGGGAGCTGTTTTTT. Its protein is CASSPRGGANTGELFF.

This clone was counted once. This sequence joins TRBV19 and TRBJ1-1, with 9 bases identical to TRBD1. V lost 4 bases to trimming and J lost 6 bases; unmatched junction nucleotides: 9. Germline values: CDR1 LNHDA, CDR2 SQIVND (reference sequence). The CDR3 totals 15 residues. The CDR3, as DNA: TGTGCCAGTAGTAACAAACAGGGGGCTTGGGCTGAAGCTTTCTTT. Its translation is CASSNKQGAWAEAFF.

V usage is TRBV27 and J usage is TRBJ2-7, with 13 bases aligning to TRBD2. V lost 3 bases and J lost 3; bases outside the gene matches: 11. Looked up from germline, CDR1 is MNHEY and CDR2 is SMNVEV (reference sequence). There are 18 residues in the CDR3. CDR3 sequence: CASSLGTSGRAADYEQYF. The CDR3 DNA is TGTGCCAGCAGTTTGGGAACTAGCGGGAGGGCCGCGGACTACGAGCAGTACTTC.

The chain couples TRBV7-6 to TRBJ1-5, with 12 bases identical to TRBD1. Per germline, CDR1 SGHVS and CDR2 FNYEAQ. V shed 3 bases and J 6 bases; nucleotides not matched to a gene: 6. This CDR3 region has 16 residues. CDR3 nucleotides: TGTGCCAGCAGCTTGGGGACAGGGGGCTTCGGTCAGCCCCAGCATTTT. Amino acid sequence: CASSLGTGGFGQPQHF. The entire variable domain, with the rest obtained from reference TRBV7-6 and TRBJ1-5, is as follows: GAGVSQSPRYKVTKRGQDVALRCDPISGHVSLYWYRQALGQGPEFLTYFNYEAQQDKSGLPNDRFSAERPEGSISTLTIQRTEQRDSAMYRCASSLGTGGFGQPQHFGDGTRLSIL.

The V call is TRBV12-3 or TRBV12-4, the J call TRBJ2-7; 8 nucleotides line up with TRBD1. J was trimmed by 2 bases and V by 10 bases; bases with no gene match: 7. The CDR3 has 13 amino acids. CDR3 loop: CATTGQDPYEQYF. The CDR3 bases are TGTGCCACAACGGGACAGGACCCCTACGAGCAGTACTTC.

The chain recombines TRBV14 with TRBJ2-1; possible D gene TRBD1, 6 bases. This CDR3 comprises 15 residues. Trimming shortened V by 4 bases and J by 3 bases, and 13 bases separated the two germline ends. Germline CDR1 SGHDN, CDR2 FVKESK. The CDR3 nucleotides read TGTGCCAGCAGCCCCCGCAGGGGTGGCTACAATGAGCAGTTCTTC. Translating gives CASSPRRGGYNEQFF. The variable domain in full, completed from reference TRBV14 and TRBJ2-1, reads EAGVTQFPSHSVIEKGQTVTLRCDPISGHDNLYWYRRVMGKEIKFLLHFVKESKQDESGMPNNRFLAERTGGTYSTLKVQPAELEDSGVYFCASSPRRGGYNEQFFGPGTRLTVL.

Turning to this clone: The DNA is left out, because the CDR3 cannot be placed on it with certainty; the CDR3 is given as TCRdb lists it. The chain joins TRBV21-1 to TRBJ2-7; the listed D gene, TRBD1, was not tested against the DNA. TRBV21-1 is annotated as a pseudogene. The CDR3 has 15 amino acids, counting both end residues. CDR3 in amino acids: CASSKWGQGSSEQYF.

For the CDR3, the DNA is TGTGCCAGCTCGGTGGGGGCCAGATATGGCTACACCTTC. It is translated as CASSVGARYGYTF. The gene calls are TRBV11-2 and TRBJ1-2; the D gene is possibly TRBD1 (6 bases). Germline V gene sequence: CDR1 SGHAT, CDR2 FQNNGV. The V gene lost 8 bases and the J gene lost 5 bases, with 15 bases spanning the gap. This CDR3 is 13 amino acids long.

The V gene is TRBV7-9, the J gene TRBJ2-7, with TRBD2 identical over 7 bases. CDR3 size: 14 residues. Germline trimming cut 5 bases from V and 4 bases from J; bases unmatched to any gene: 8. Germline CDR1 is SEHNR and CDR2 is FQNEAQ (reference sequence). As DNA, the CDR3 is TGTGCCAGCAGCCCCCCGGGCGGGAGTTACGAGCAGTACTTC. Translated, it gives CASSPPGGSYEQYF.

As DNA, the CDR3 is TGCGCCAGCAGCAAAGGCCAGGGGCGGTCCTACGAGCAGTACTTC. Protein: CASSKGQGRSYEQYF. The V gene is TRBV5-1, the J gene TRBJ2-7, with D perhaps matching TRBD1 (6 bases). Trimming shortened V by 4 bases and J by 1 base, and 15 bases separated the two germline ends. Per germline, CDR1 SGHRS and CDR2 YFSETQ. This CDR3 comprises 15 residues.

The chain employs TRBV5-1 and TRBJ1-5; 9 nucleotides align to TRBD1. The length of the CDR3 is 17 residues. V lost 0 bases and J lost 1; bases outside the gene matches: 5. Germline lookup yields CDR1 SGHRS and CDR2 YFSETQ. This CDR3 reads CASSLAPGTGSNQPQHF. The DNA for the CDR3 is TGCGCCAGCAGCTTGGCACCCGGGACAGGGAGCAATCAGCCCCAGCATTTT.

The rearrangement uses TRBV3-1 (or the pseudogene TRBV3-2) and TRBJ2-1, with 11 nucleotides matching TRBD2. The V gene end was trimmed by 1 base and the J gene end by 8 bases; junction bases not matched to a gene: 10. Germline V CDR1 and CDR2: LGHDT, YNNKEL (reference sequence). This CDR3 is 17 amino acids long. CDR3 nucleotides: TGTGCCAGCAGCCAAGGAGTTGTGGGGACTAGCGGCGATGAGCAGTTCTTC. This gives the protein CASSQGVVGTSGDEQFF.

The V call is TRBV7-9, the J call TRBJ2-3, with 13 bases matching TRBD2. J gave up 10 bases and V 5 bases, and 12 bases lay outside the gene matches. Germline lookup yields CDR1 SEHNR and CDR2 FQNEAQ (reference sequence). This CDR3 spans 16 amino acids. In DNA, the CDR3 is TGTGCCAGCAGCCCGCCCGGGACTAGCGGGAAGGTTTCGCAGTATTTT. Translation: CASSPPGTSGKVSQYF.